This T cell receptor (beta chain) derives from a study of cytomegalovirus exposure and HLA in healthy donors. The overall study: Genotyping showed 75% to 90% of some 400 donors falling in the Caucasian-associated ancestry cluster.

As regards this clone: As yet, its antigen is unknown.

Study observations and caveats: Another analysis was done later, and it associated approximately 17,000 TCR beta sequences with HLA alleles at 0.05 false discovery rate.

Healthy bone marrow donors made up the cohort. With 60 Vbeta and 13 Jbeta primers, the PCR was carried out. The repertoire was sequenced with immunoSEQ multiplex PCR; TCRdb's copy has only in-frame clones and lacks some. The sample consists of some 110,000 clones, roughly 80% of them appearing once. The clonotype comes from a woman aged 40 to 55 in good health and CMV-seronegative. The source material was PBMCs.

The CDR3 spells CASSFTGTSGRANEQFF. The CDR3 nucleotides are TGCGCCAGCAGCTTCACCGGGACTAGCGGGAGGGCCAATGAGCAGTTCTTC. The gene calls are TRBV5-1 and TRBJ2-1, with 16 nucleotides matching TRBD2. Looked up from germline, CDR1 is SGHRS and CDR2 is YFSETQ. The CDR3 covers 17 residues. J gave up 6 bases and V 2 bases, and 5 bases lay outside the gene matches.